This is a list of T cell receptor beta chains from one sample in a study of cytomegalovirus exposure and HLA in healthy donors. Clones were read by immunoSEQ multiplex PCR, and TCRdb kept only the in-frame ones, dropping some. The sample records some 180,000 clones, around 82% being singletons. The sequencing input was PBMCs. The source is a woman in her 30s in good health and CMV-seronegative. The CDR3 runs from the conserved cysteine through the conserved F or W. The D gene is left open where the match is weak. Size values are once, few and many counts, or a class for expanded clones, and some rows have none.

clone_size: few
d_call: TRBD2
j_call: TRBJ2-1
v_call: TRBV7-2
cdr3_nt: TGTGCCAGCAGCTTAGTGTCATCTAGCGGGTTGAGTGAGCAGTTCTTC
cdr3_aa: CASSLVSSSGLSEQFF

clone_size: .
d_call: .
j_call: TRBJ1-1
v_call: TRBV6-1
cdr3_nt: TGTGCCAGCTTTTGGGCATACACTGAAGCTTTCTTT
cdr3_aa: CASFWAYTEAFF

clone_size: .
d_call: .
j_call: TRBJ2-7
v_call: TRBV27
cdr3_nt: TGTGCCAGCAGTTTCGGTGGGAGCCACTACGAGCAGTACTTC
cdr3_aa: CASSFGGSHYEQYF

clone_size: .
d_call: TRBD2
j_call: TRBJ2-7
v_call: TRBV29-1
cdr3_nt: TGCAGCGCACAGCGGGGGGGCCAGTGCGAGCAGTACTTC
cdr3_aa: CSAQRGGQCEQYF

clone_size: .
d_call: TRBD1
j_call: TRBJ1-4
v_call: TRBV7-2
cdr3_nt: TGTGCCAGCAGCCGACAGGGGTTTGAAAAACTGTTTTTT
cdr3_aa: CASSRQGFEKLFF

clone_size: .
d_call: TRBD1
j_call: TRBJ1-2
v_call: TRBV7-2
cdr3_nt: TGTGCCAGCAGCTCCCGGACAGGGGAACGAGATGGCTACACCTTC
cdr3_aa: CASSSRTGERDGYTF

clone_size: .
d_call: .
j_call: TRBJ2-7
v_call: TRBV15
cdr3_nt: TGTGCCACCAGCAGAGTTGGCGGTACGGAGCAGTACTTC
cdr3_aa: CATSRVGGTEQYF

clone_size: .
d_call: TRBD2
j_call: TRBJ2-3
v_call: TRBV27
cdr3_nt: TGTGCCAGCAGTTTACCCGGCGGTAGCGGGAGGGTTGGCACAGATACGCAGTATTTT
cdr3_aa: CASSLPGGSGRVGTDTQYF

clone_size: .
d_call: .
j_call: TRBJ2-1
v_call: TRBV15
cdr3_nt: TGTGCCACCAGCAGAGTAGGAGGGGGCACGTCCTACAATGAGCAGTTCTTC
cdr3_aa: CATSRVGGGTSYNEQFF

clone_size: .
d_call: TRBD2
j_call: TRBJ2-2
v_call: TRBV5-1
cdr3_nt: TGCGCCAGCAGCCAATTTACTAGCGGGAACACCGGGGAGCTGTTTTTT
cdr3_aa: CASSQFTSGNTGELFF

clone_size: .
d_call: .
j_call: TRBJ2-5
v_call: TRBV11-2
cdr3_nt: TGTGCCAGCAGCTTCCGACAGAACCAAGAGACCCAGTACTTC
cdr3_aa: CASSFRQNQETQYF

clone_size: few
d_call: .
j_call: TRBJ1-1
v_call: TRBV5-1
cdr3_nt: TGCGCCAGCAGCCCAAGGACACTGAACACTGAAGCTTTCTTT
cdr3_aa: CASSPRTLNTEAFF

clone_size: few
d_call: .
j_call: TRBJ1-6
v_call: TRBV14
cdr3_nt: TGTGCCAGCAGCTTCCTAGACGGGGAAAATTCACCCCTCCACTTT
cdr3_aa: CASSFLDGENSPLHF

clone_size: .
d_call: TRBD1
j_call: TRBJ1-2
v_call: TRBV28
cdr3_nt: TGTGCCAGCAGTCCCGAGACAGGGGGAGGCTACACCTTC
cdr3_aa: CASSPETGGGYTF

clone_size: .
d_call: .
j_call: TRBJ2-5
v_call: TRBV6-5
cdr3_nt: TGTGCCAGCAGTTACAACAGGATACAAGAGACCCAGTACTTC
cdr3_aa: CASSYNRIQETQYF

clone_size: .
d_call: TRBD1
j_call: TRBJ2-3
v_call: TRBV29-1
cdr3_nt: TGCAGCGTTGGGTCTGGGACAGCAGATACGCAGTATTTT
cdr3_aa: CSVGSGTADTQYF

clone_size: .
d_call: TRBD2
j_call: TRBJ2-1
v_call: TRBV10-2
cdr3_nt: TGCGCCAGCAGTCGAGCGGGGGTGTCCTACAATGAGCAGTTCTTC
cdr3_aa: CASSRAGVSYNEQFF

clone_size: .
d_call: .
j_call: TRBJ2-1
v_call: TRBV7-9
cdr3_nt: TGTGCCAGCAGCTTTTTTGTCAGGGAGCAGTTCTTC
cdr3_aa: CASSFFVREQFF

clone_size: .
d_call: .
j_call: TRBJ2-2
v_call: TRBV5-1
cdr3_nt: TGCGCCAGCAGCTTGGCCTACACCGGGGAGCTGTTTTTT
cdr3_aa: CASSLAYTGELFF

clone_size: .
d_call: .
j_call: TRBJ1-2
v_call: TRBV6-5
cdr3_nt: TGTGCCAGCAGTCAAATGGTAGGGAGCGTCGGTGGCTACCCCTTC
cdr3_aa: CASSQMVGSVGGYPF

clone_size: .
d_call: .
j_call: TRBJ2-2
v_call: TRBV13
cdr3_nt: TGTGCCAGCAGCTCCACTCCCGACGGGGCCGGGGAGCTGTTTTTT
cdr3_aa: CASSSTPDGAGELFF

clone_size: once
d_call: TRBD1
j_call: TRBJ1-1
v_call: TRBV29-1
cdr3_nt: TGCAGCGCCACCGGACAGGGGAACCCTGAAGCTTTCTTT
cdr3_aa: CSATGQGNPEAFF

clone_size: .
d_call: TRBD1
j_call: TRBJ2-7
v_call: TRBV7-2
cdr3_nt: TGTGCCAGCAGCTTCGGACAGGGAGGCTACGAGCAGTACTTC
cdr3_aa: CASSFGQGGYEQYF

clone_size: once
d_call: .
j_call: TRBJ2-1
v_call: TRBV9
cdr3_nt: TGTGCCAGCAGCGTAGCGGGAGATTCTTACAATGAGCAGTTCTTC
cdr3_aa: CASSVAGDSYNEQFF

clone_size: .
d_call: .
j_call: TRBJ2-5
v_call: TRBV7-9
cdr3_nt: TGTGCCAGCAGCCTCGGAGGGCGAGGGACCCAGTACTTC
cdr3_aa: CASSLGGRGTQYF

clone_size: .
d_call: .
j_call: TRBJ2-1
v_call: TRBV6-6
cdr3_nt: TGTGCCAGCAGTTGGGTAGGGGCTCGGGACAATGAGCAGTTCTTC
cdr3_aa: CASSWVGARDNEQFF

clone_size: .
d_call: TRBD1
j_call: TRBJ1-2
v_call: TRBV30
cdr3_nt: TGTGCCTGGAGAAGACAGGGGGCTCCTGTTGGCTACACCTTC
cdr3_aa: CAWRRQGAPVGYTF

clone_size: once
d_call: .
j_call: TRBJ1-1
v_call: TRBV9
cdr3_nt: TGTGCCAGCAGCAGGGGGGGGAACCCTGAAGCTTTCTTT
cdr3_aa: CASSRGGNPEAFF

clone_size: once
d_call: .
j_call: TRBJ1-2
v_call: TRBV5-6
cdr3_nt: TGTGCCAGCAGCTTTTGGGCCGGCTATGGCTACACCTTC
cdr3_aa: CASSFWAGYGYTF

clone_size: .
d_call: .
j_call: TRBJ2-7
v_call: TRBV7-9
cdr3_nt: TGTGCCAGCAGCTTAGTGGCAGTCTCCTACGAGCAGTACTTC
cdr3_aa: CASSLVAVSYEQYF

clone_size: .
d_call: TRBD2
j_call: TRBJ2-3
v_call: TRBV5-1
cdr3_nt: TGCGCCAGCAGCTCCGGACTAGCGGGAGGCACAGATACGCAGTATTTT
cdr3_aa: CASSSGLAGGTDTQYF

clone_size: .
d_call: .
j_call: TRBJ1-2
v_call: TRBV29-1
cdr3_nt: TGCAGCGACAACGTGAGGGAGGCAGGCTTTAAGGGCTATGGCTACACCTTC
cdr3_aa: CSDNVREAGFKGYGYTF

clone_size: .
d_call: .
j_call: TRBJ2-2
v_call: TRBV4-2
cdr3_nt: TGTGCCAGCAGCCAAGATTCAGCTTGGCAGGCGAACACCGGGGAGCTGTTTTTT
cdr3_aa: CASSQDSAWQANTGELFF

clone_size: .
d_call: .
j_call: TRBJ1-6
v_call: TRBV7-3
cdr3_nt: TGTGCCAGCAGCTCGGTAGGGGCCTATAATTCACCCCTCCACTTT
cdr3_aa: CASSSVGAYNSPLHF

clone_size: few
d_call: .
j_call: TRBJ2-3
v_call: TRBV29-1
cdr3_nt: TGCAGCGTTGTGGCGGCTAGCGTTCGAGATACGCAGTATTTT
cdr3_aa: CSVVAASVRDTQYF

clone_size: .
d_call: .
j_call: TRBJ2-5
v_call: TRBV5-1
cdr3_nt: TGCGCCAGCAGCTGGGGACCTAGCGCAGAGACCCAGTACTTC
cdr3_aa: CASSWGPSAETQYF

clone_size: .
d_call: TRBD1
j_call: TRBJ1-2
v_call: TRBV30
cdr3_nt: TGTGCCTGGACACTGACAGGGGACAACTATGGCTACACCTTC
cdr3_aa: CAWTLTGDNYGYTF

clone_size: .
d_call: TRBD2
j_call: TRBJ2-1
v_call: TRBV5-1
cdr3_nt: TGCGCCAGCAGCTTGGGACTAGCGGACTACAATGAGCAGTTCTTC
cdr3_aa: CASSLGLADYNEQFF

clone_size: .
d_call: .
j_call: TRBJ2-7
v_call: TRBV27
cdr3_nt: TGTGCCAGCAGTCTCCCCTCCTCGATGCGGTGGTACTTC
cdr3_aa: CASSLPSSMRWYF

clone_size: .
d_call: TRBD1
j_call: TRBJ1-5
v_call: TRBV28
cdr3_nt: TGTGCCAGCAGTTCGGACAGGCCTAGCAATCAGCCCCAGCATTTT
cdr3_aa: CASSSDRPSNQPQHF

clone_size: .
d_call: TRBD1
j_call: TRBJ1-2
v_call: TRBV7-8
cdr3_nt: TGTGCCAGCAGCCCCAACCCCGACAGGGTCCAGACCTTC
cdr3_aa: CASSPNPDRVQTF